This T cell receptor beta chain stems from a study of blood T cell repertoires in COVID-19. V was pared by 0 bases and J by 1 base, with 5 bases of the junction left unmatched. The CDR3 runs to 17 residues. From germline, CDR1 is LGHNA and CDR2 YSLEER. Assay: immunoSEQ multiplex PCR; the TCRdb copy retains only in-frame clones and omits some. The top ten clones hold more than 35% of a sample with 35,000 to 40,000 clones, 80% of them seen once. This clone was observed a handful of times. The receptor was derived from an elderly man with active or convalescent COVID-19. The sequenced sample was peripheral blood. The rearrangement uses TRBV4-3 and TRBJ2-2, with 7 nucleotides matching TRBD1. The CDR3 protein is CASSQEVAGGNTGELFF. For the CDR3, the DNA is TGCGCCAGCAGCCAAGAGGTGGCAGGGGGGAACACCGGGGAGCTGTTTTTT.